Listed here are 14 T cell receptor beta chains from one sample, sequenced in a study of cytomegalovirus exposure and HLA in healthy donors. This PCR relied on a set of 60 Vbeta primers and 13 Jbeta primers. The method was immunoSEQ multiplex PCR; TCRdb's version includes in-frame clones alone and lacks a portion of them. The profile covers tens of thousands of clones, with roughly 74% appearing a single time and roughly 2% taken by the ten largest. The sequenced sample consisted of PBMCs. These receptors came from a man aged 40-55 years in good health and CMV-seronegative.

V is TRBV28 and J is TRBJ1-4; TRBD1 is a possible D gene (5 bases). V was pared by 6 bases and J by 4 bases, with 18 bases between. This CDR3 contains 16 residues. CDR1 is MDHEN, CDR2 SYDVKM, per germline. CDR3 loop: CASSPTGPQSNEKLFF. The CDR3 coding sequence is TGTGCCAGCAGCCCAACAGGTCCCCAGAGTAATGAAAAACTGTTTTTT.

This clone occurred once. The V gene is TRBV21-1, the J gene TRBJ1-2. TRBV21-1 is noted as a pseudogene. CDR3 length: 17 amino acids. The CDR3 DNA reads TGTGCCAGCAGCAACGAACCCGAGGGGACTTGGAGGTATGGCTACACCTTC. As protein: CASSNEPEGTWRYGYTF.

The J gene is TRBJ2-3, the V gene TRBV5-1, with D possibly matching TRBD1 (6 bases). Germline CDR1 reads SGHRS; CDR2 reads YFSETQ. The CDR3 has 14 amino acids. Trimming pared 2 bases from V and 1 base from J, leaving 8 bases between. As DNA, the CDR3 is TGCGCCAGCAGCTTCTCAGGGGGCACAGATACGCAGTATTTT. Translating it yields CASSFSGGTDTQYF. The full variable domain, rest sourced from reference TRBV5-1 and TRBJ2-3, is KAGVTQTPRYLIKTRGQQVTLSCSPISGHRSVSWYQQTPGQGLQFLFEYFSETQRNKGNFPGRFSGRQFSNSRSEMNVSTLELGDSALYLCASSFSGGTDTQYFGPGTRLTVL.

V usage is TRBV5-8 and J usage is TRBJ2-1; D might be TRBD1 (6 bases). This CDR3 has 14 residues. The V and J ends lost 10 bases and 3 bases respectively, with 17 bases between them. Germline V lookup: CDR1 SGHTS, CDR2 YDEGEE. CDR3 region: CAGSLGRGYNEQFF. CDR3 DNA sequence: TGTGCCGGATCCCTGGGCAGGGGCTACAATGAGCAGTTCTTC.

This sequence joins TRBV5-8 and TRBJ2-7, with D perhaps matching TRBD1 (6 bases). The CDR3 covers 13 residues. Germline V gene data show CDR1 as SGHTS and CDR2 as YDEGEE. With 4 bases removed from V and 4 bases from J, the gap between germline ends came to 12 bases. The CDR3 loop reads CASSPQQGYEQYF. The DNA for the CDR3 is TGTGCCAGCAGCCCACAACAGGGATACGAGCAGTACTTC.

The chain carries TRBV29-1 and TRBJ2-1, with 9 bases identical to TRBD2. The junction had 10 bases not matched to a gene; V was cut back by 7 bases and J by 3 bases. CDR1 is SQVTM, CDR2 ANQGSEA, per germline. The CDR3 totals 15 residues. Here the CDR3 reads CSGGAAGGLYNEQFF. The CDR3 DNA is TGCAGCGGGGGGGCAGCGGGGGGTCTCTACAATGAGCAGTTCTTC.

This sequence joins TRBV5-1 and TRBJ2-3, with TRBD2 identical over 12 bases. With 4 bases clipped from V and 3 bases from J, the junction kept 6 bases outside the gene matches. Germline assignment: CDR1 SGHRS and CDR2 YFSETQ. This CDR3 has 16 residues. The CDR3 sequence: CASSPRGTSGTDTQYF. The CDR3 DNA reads TGCGCCAGCAGCCCGCGGGGGACTAGCGGGACAGATACGCAGTATTTT.

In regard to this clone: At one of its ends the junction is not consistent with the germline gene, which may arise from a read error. The CDR3, as DNA: TGTGCCAGCAGCTCTAGCGTATCCTCCGAGCAGTACTTC. Translation: CASSSSVSSEQYF. The rearrangement joins TRBV7-3 to TRBJ2-7; D is possibly TRBD2 (6 bases). The CDR3 is 13 amino acids. Germline CDR1 SGHTA, CDR2 FQGTGA. Filled out from reference TRBV7-3 and TRBJ2-7, the complete variable domain reads GAGVSQTPSNKVTEKGKYVELRCDPISGHTALYWYRQSLGQGPEFLIYFQGTGAADDSGLPNDRFFAVRPEGSVSTLKIQRTERGDSAVYLCASSSSVSSEQYFGPGTRLTVT.

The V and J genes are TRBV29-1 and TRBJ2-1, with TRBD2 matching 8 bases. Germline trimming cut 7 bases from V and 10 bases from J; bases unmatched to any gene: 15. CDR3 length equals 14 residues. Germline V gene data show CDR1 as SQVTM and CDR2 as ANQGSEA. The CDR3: CSATTAGAIREQFF. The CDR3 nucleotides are TGCAGCGCCACTACAGCGGGGGCCATCCGAGAGCAGTTCTTC.

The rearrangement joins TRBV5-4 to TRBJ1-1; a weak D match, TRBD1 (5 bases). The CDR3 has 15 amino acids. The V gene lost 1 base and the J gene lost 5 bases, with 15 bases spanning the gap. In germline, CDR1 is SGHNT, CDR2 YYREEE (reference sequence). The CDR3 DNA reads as TGTGCCAGCAGCTTGAACCCTGGGGGAGGAACTGAAGCTTTCTTT. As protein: CASSLNPGGGTEAFF.

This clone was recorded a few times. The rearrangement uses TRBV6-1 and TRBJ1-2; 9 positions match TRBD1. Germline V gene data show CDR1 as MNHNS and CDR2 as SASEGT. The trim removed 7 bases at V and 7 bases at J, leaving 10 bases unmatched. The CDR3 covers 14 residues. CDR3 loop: CASTPATGGGGYTF. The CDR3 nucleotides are TGTGCCAGCACCCCTGCTACAGGGGGCGGTGGCTACACCTTC.

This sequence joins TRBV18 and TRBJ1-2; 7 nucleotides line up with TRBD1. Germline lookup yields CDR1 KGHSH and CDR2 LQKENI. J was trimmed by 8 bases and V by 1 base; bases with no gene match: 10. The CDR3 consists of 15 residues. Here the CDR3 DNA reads TGTGCCAGCTCACCACTGGGACAGACCGCTTCGGGCTACACCTTC. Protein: CASSPLGQTASGYTF.

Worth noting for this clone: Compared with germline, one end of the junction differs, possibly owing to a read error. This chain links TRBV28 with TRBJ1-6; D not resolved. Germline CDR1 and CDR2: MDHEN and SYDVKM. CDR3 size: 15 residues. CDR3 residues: CASSSLQSFNSPLHF. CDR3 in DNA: TGTGCCAGCAGTTCCCTTCAGTCCTTTAATTCACCCCTCCACTTT. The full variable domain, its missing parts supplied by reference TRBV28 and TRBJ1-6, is DVKVTQSSRYLVKRTGEKVFLECVQDMDHENMFWYRQDPGLGLRLIYFSYDVKMKEKGDIPEGYSVSREKKERFSLILESASTNQTSMYLCASSSLQSFNSPLHFGNGTRLTVT.

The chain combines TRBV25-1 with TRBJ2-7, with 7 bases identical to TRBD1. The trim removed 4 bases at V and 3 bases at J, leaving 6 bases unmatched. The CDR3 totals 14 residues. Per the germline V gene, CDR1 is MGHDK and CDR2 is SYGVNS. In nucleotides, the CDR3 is TGTGCCAGCAGTGCATCCCGGGACAGCTACGAGCAGTACTTC. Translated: CASSASRDSYEQYF.